This TCR beta chain comes out of a study of OX40 agonist ivuxolimab in advanced cancers. Study details: The patients received ivuxolimab by intravenous route every 2 weeks at 0.01 to 10 mg/kg.

V lost 1 base and J 1 base, leaving 12 bases between the germline ends. This CDR3 is 16 amino acids long. Germline V gene data show CDR1 as SEHNR and CDR2 as FQNEAQ (reference sequence). Using immunoSEQ multiplex PCR, the repertoire was profiled, and TCRdb retains in-frame clones only, with some absent. This sample has more than 70,000 clones, with 85% to 90% found just once. This sequence was found in an adult with an advanced solid tumor such as melanoma, head and neck, liver or kidney cancer. This material consisted of CD4+ or CD8+ T cells sorted from blood, taken in a trial of the OX40 agonist ivuxolimab. The rearrangement joins TRBV7-9 to TRBJ2-3; D possibly corresponds to TRBD1 (5 bases). CDR3 amino acids: CASSLEVVRGTDTQYF. As DNA, the CDR3 is TGTGCCAGCAGCTTAGAAGTGGTCAGGGGCACAGATACGCAGTATTTT.